Listed below are T cell receptor beta chains from one sample, sequenced in a study of T cells in localized non-small cell lung cancer. Sequencing used immunoSEQ multiplex PCR; TCRdb keeps in-frame clones, though not all of them. The sample consists of under 100,000 clones, more than 75% of them appearing once. This specimen was peripheral blood, taken before any cancer treatment. All receptors derive from a woman aged 40-70 years with stage I squamous cell lung carcinoma. CDR3s include the opening cysteine and the closing phenylalanine or tryptophan.

v_call,j_call,cdr3_aa
TRBV4-1,TRBJ1-3,CASSQRNENTIYF
TRBV6-5,TRBJ1-5,CASSYNPTQPQHF
TRBV7-2,TRBJ2-3,CASSGGYRRGADTQYF
TRBV6-6,TRBJ1-1,CASSYIQADLNTEAFF
TRBV27,TRBJ1-2,CASRDHDRGNGYTF
TRBV10-1,TRBJ1-1,CASSESNTEAFF
TRBV6-5,TRBJ2-7,CASSYTRGTEQYF
TRBV6-5,TRBJ1-5,CASSRGTESNQPQHF
TRBV30,TRBJ2-3,CAWSPGGGTDTQYF
TRBV5-1,TRBJ2-7,CASSLSGQGYEQYF
TRBV27,TRBJ2-3,CASSLGLGGTDTQYF
TRBV2,TRBJ1-2,CASSGGGQGRGYTF
TRBV6-6,TRBJ1-2,CASSTRQGGAGYTF
TRBV23-1,TRBJ2-3,CASSQKTRSTDTQYF
TRBV9,TRBJ2-1,CASSGYNEQFF
TRBV6-6,TRBJ2-7,CASSPLQWGSEQYF
TRBV7-3,TRBJ2-3,CASSLGRGQDTQYF
TRBV2,TRBJ2-3,CASSRGLAGRGDTQYF
TRBV10-1,TRBJ1-5,CASSRQVSNQPQHF
TRBV30,TRBJ1-6,CAWSVEQGSPGRSPLHF
TRBV11-3,TRBJ2-5,CASSPDRGSGTQYF
TRBV7-9,TRBJ2-2,CASSLFTGGTGELFF
TRBV6-6,TRBJ1-1,CASTPDSSGAFF
TRBV9,TRBJ1-4,CASSPGRPINGEKLFF
TRBV5-1,TRBJ1-2,CASSSITSSYGYTF
TRBV30,TRBJ1-5,CAWSLQGASNQPQHF
TRBV18,TRBJ1-3,CASSPVSEPGNTIYF
TRBV2,TRBJ2-5,CASGGTSGGQTQYF
TRBV5-1,TRBJ2-3,CASSLPGGTDTQYF
TRBV6-1,TRBJ1-5,CASGTGDNQPQHF
TRBV2,TRBJ2-1,CASRGVGLAGTYNEQFF
TRBV5-1,TRBJ2-5,CASSLGASGLQETQYF
TRBV6-1,TRBJ1-1,CASSDLTTEAFF